These T cell receptor beta chains were read from a single sample in a study of cytotoxic CD8 clonotypes in ibrutinib-treated CLL. Sequenced by immunoSEQ multiplex PCR; TCRdb stores in-frame clones only, minus some. This table holds 110,000 to 150,000 clones, approximately 89% found once. This specimen consisted of PBMCs, obtained after 12 months of ibrutinib treatment. The receptors derive from a human donor with chronic lymphocytic leukemia. Both conserved end residues are part of each CDR3. D genes are given only for firm matches. The size entry is marked missing in some rows and otherwise reads once, few, many or a size class.

V gene	clone size	J gene	D gene	CDR3 DNA	CDR3 protein
TRBV19	once	TRBJ2-2	TRBD1	TGTGCCAGTCGGACAGGGGGTGGATGGGAGCTGTTTTTT	CASRTGGGWELFF
TRBV7-2	NA	TRBJ2-7	TRBD1	TGTGCCAGCAGCTACCTGGACAGGCGCGACTACGAGCAGTACTTC	CASSYLDRRDYEQYF
TRBV5-4	NA	TRBJ2-3	TRBD1	TGTGCCAGCTCGTCAGGGACAGGGGGACCAGATACGCAGTATTTT	CASSSGTGGPDTQYF
TRBV30	NA	TRBJ1-5	NA	TGTGCCTGGAGTCCAGGGCAATCGGGTTTGATGCCCCAGCATTTT	CAWSPGQSGLMPQHF
TRBV18	NA	TRBJ2-6	TRBD1	TGTGCCAGCTCACAGGGGGCGCCGGGGGCCAACGTCCTGACTTTC	CASSQGAPGANVLTF
TRBV10-3	NA	TRBJ1-1	NA	TGTGCCATCGTGGATTCGAGGAGGCCGTCTGAAGCTTTCTTT	CAIVDSRRPSEAFF
TRBV7-7	once	TRBJ2-3	TRBD2	TGTGCTAGCAGCCGGACTAGCGGGAGGGTTGACACAGATACGCAGTATTTT	CASSRTSGRVDTDTQYF
TRBV5-1	NA	TRBJ2-1	NA	TGCGCCAGCAGCTTGGCGGGCTTGAGGTCCTACAATGAGCAGTTCTTC	CASSLAGLRSYNEQFF
TRBV13	NA	TRBJ2-1	NA	TGTGCCAGCAGCCCCCGTAGACCGGCCCCCAATGAGCAGTTCTTC	CASSPRRPAPNEQFF
TRBV28	NA	TRBJ1-5	NA	TGTGCCAGCAGCTCTGGGGATGCCGGGCCCCAGCATTTT	CASSSGDAGPQHF
TRBV5-1	once	TRBJ2-7	TRBD2	TGCGCCAGCAGCCCTATGGGACTAGCGGAGCAGGGGTCCTACGAGCAGTACTTC	CASSPMGLAEQGSYEQYF
TRBV14	NA	TRBJ1-2	NA	TGTGCCAGCAGCCAAGATCGAAGAACAGGGATTTTATATGGCTACACCTTC	CASSQDRRTGILYGYTF
TRBV2	NA	TRBJ1-1	NA	TGTGCCAGTCCTGGACAGTTCGCTGAAGCTTTCTTT	CASPGQFAEAFF
TRBV7-9	NA	TRBJ1-1	NA	TGTGCCAGCAGCTTATTCCCACAGGGGAACACTGAAGCTTTCTTT	CASSLFPQGNTEAFF
TRBV13	NA	TRBJ1-4	NA	TGTGCCAGCAGCGGACCTCCAACTAATGAAAAACTGTTTTTT	CASSGPPTNEKLFF
TRBV4-3	NA	TRBJ2-7	NA	TGCGCCAGCAGCCAAGAGGTCGTGGGACGCCAGGACTACGAGCAGTACTTC	CASSQEVVGRQDYEQYF
TRBV10-3	once	TRBJ1-1	TRBD1	TGTGCCATCAGTTCGTTGGGACAGGGGCCAAAAATGAACACTGAAGCTTTCTTT	CAISSLGQGPKMNTEAFF
TRBV2	NA	TRBJ2-1	TRBD2	TGTGCCAGCAGTGAATGGGGGACTAGCGGGGACAATGAGCAGTTCTTC	CASSEWGTSGDNEQFF
TRBV6-5	few	TRBJ2-5	TRBD2	TGTGCCAGCAGTTACCCCAGGGCGGGAGGACAAGAGACCCAGTACTTC	CASSYPRAGGQETQYF
TRBV29-1	NA	TRBJ2-3	NA	TGCAGCGTTGAAGTGTGGCTGCCTAGCACAGATACGCAGTATTTT	CSVEVWLPSTDTQYF
TRBV7-9	NA	TRBJ2-7	TRBD1	TGTGCCAGCAGCTTCGGACAGGGAACCTACGAGCAGTACTTC	CASSFGQGTYEQYF
TRBV28	NA	TRBJ2-4	TRBD1	TGTGCCAGCAATCAACCGGGACAGGGGAGGAACATTCAGTACTTC	CASNQPGQGRNIQYF
TRBV18	NA	TRBJ1-1	NA	TGTGCCAGCTCACCAGCCAGTGAAGCTTTCTTT	CASSPASEAFF
TRBV28	once	TRBJ1-4	TRBD1	TGTGTGAGTACAGGGGCCGCGGAGGCCATAAATGAAAAACTGTTTTTT	CVSTGAAEAINEKLFF
TRBV7-7	NA	TRBJ2-7	NA	TGTGCTAGCAGCTTAGGGTCTAGCAGCCACTACGAGCAGTACTTC	CASSLGSSSHYEQYF
TRBV27	NA	TRBJ1-2	NA	TGTGCCAGCAGTTTATCGTTCGTAGGAGCTAACTATGGCTACACCTTC	CASSLSFVGANYGYTF
TRBV15	NA	TRBJ1-5	TRBD1	TGTGCCACCAGCAGAAACCAGGGACAGGATGAACAGCCCCAGCATTTT	CATSRNQGQDEQPQHF
TRBV2	NA	TRBJ2-7	NA	TGTGCCAGCAGGCCACTAGCATACGAGCAGTACTTC	CASRPLAYEQYF
TRBV29-1	NA	TRBJ2-1	TRBD1	TGCAGCGTTGCCCGGGACAGGGGGCCCACGGAGCAGTTCTTC	CSVARDRGPTEQFF
TRBV5-1	NA	TRBJ2-7	TRBD1	TGCGCCAGCAGCGGCCGGGGACAGGGTCCCTACGAGCAGTACTTC	CASSGRGQGPYEQYF
TRBV28	NA	TRBJ2-5	NA	TGTGCCAGCAGTCTGACTATGTCGGAGACCCAGTACTTC	CASSLTMSETQYF
TRBV7-2	NA	TRBJ2-1	TRBD2	TGTGCCAGCAGCTTAGTAGGGACTACCACACTTAGCTCCTACAATGAGCAGTTCTTC	CASSLVGTTTLSSYNEQFF
TRBV20-1	NA	TRBJ2-3	NA	TGCAGTGCTAGATTGGTAGATACGCAGTATTTT	CSARLVDTQYF
TRBV2	NA	TRBJ2-1	NA	TGTGCCAGCACGGGGGCGAGCTCCTACAATGAGCAGTTCTTC	CASTGASSYNEQFF
TRBV27	NA	TRBJ1-5	TRBD1	TGTGCCAGCAGTCGGACAGGTTCCTATCAGCCCCAGCATTTT	CASSRTGSYQPQHF
TRBV6-1	once	TRBJ2-2	NA	TGTGCCAGCAGGAAGCAGAGGGGCACCGGGGAGCTGTTTTTT	CASRKQRGTGELFF
TRBV5-6	NA	TRBJ2-3	NA	TGTGCCAGCAGCTCCCTTACAGATACGCAGTATTTT	CASSSLTDTQYF
TRBV6-5	NA	TRBJ2-5	TRBD2	TGTGCCAGCAGGAGTAGCGGGCCGGGGTGGGAGACCCAGTACTTC	CASRSSGPGWETQYF
TRBV27	once	TRBJ2-3	NA	TGTGCCAGCAGTTTGAGTCTGTTGGCAGATACGCAGTATTTT	CASSLSLLADTQYF
TRBV19	NA	TRBJ1-3	NA	TGTGCCAGTAGTATCGTATCAGGATCTGGAAACACCATATATTTT	CASSIVSGSGNTIYF
TRBV5-6	once	TRBJ2-1	TRBD2	TGTGCCAGCAGTCCTACTAGCGGGAGTCGGAATGAGCAGTTCTTC	CASSPTSGSRNEQFF
TRBV6-6	NA	TRBJ2-1	NA	TGTGCCAGCAGTTATTCGGAGTACAATGAGCAGTTCTTC	CASSYSEYNEQFF
TRBV19	NA	TRBJ2-1	TRBD1	TGTGCCAGTAGTATAAGTTGGGGGACAGGTGGACATGAGCAGTTCTTC	CASSISWGTGGHEQFF
TRBV11-1	NA	TRBJ2-4	NA	TGTGCCAGCAGCGCGGAGGGGGCGAGCAAAAACATTCAGTACTTC	CASSAEGASKNIQYF
TRBV15	NA	TRBJ2-7	TRBD2	TGTGCCACCAGCAGAGACACTAGCGGGAGCGCCTTCGCCGAAAGGTACGAGCAGTACTTC	CATSRDTSGSAFAERYEQYF
TRBV15	NA	TRBJ2-7	NA	TGTGCCACCAGTTCCCCTCCAGGGAATCACTACGAGCAGTACTTC	CATSSPPGNHYEQYF
TRBV28	NA	TRBJ1-2	NA	TGTGCCAGCAGATCCTACAGGGACGCCGTCGGCTACACCTTC	CASRSYRDAVGYTF
TRBV13	NA	TRBJ1-1	NA	TGTGCCAGCAGGCAAAGCGATGGCGGCACTGAAGCTTTCTTT	CASRQSDGGTEAFF
TRBV9	NA	TRBJ2-1	NA	TGTGCCAGCAGCCCACGGGGTTGGGGCCTTACGGATGAGCAGTTCTTC	CASSPRGWGLTDEQFF
TRBV7-9	NA	TRBJ2-7	NA	TGTGCCAGCAGCCCGGGAGCCGAGCAGTACTTC	CASSPGAEQYF
TRBV28	NA	TRBJ1-1	NA	TGTGCCAGCAGCTTGTTTGACACTGAAGCTTTCTTT	CASSLFDTEAFF
TRBV11-2	NA	TRBJ2-7	TRBD2	TGTGCCAGCAGCTTATGGGCTAGCGGGAGTGAATACTCCTACGAGCAGTACTTC	CASSLWASGSEYSYEQYF
TRBV9	NA	TRBJ2-3	NA	TGTGCCAGCAGCGTAGCTTGGGGGCTAGATACGCAGTATTTT	CASSVAWGLDTQYF